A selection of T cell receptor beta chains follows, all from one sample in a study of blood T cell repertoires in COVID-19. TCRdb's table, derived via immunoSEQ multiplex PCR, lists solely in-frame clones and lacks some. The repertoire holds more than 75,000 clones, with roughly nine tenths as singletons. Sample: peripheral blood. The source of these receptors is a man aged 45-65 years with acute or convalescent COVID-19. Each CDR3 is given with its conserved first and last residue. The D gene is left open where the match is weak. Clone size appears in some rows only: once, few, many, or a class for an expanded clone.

CDR3nt: TGTGCCAGCCGGCCCGCGGGAGATGGCGAGCAGTACTTC
CDR3aa: CASRPAGDGEQYF
abundance: .
d_gene: TRBD2
j_gene: TRBJ2-7
v_gene: TRBV7-2

CDR3nt: TGTGCCAGCCGCGCGGCGGAAGAGACCCAGTACTTC
CDR3aa: CASRAAEETQYF
abundance: .
d_gene: .
j_gene: TRBJ2-5
v_gene: TRBV18

CDR3nt: TGCAGCGTTGGTGTAGGGAGGAACAATGAGCAGTTCTTC
CDR3aa: CSVGVGRNNEQFF
abundance: .
d_gene: .
j_gene: TRBJ2-1
v_gene: TRBV29-1

CDR3nt: TGTGCCAGCAGCCCAGGGACAGGGCCCACAGATACGCAGTATTTT
CDR3aa: CASSPGTGPTDTQYF
abundance: .
d_gene: TRBD1
j_gene: TRBJ2-3
v_gene: TRBV5-6

CDR3nt: TGTGCCAGCAGCGGAACAGGGGCCGCAGTAGATACGCAGTATTTT
CDR3aa: CASSGTGAAVDTQYF
abundance: .
d_gene: TRBD1
j_gene: TRBJ2-3
v_gene: TRBV9

CDR3nt: TGCAGCGTCGATGACAGGGGGAAATGGAACACTGAAGCTTTCTTT
CDR3aa: CSVDDRGKWNTEAFF
abundance: .
d_gene: TRBD1
j_gene: TRBJ1-1
v_gene: TRBV29-1

CDR3nt: TGTGCCAGCATTCCTGGCGCCCGGGAGCTGCTTTGGCACGAGCAGTACTTC
CDR3aa: CASIPGARELLWHEQYF
abundance: few
d_gene: .
j_gene: TRBJ2-7
v_gene: TRBV28

CDR3nt: TGTGCCAGCAGTTCCCCCTCAGGACAGGGAAAGACCCAGTACTTC
CDR3aa: CASSSPSGQGKTQYF
abundance: .
d_gene: TRBD1
j_gene: TRBJ2-5
v_gene: TRBV27

CDR3nt: TGTGCCAGCAGTCCGCCCGGGACAGTATCCTACGAGCAGTACTTC
CDR3aa: CASSPPGTVSYEQYF
abundance: once
d_gene: TRBD1
j_gene: TRBJ2-7
v_gene: TRBV28

CDR3nt: TGTGCCAGCAGCTTCCGGGACTTGGACTACTATGGCTACACCTTC
CDR3aa: CASSFRDLDYYGYTF
abundance: .
d_gene: .
j_gene: TRBJ1-2
v_gene: TRBV5-6

CDR3nt: TGTGCCAGCAGCGGGATGGGGCCCGTGAGTGGCTACACCTTC
CDR3aa: CASSGMGPVSGYTF
abundance: .
d_gene: .
j_gene: TRBJ1-2
v_gene: TRBV9

CDR3nt: TGCGCCAGCAGCCAAGATTTCAGGGGCGCGAACTATGGCTACACCTTC
CDR3aa: CASSQDFRGANYGYTF
abundance: .
d_gene: .
j_gene: TRBJ1-2
v_gene: TRBV4-1

CDR3nt: TGTGCCAGCAGACCGGGGGGAACTTCTGGGGCCAACGTCCTGACTTTC
CDR3aa: CASRPGGTSGANVLTF
abundance: .
d_gene: TRBD2
j_gene: TRBJ2-6
v_gene: TRBV5-4

CDR3nt: TGTGCCAGCAGCTTCCTTAATAGCCAAGCGGGCGAGCAGTACTTC
CDR3aa: CASSFLNSQAGEQYF
abundance: .
d_gene: .
j_gene: TRBJ2-7
v_gene: TRBV6-6